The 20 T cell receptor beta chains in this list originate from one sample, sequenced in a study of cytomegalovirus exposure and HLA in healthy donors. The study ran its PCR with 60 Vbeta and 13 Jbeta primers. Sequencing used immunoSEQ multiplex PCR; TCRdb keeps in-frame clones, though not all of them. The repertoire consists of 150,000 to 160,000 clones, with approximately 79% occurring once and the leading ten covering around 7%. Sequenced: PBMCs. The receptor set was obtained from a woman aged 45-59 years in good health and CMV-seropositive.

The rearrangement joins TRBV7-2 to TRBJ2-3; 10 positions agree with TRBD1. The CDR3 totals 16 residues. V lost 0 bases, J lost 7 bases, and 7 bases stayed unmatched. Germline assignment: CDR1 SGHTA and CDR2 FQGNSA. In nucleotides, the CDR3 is TGTGCCAGCAGCTTAGCCGCGGGACAGGGGATCAATACGCAGTATTTT. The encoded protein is CASSLAAGQGINTQYF.

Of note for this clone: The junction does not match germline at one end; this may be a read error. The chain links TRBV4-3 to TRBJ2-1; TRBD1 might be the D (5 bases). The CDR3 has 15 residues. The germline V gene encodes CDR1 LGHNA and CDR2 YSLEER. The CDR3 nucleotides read TGCGCCAGCAGCCAAGCAGGGTACCCTTCGAATGAGCAGCTCTTC. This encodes CASSQAGYPSNEQLF.

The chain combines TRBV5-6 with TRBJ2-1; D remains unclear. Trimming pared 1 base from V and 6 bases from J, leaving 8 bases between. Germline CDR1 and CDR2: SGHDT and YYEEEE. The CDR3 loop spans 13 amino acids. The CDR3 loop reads CASSLYGGNEQFF. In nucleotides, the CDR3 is TGTGCCAGCAGCTTGTACGGCGGCAATGAGCAGTTCTTC.

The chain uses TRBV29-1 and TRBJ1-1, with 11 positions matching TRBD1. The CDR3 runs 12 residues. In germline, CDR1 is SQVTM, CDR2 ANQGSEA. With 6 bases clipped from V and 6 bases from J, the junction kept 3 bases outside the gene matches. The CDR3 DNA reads TGCAGCGTCGGACAGGGGGCCGCTGAAGCTTTCTTT. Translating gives CSVGQGAAEAFF.

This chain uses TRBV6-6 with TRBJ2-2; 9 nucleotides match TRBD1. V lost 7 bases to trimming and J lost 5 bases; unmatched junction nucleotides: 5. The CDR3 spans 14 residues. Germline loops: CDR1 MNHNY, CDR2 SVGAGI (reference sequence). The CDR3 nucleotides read TGTGCCAGCAACCGGGACAGGGTTACCGGGGAGCTGTTTTTT. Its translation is CASNRDRVTGELFF.

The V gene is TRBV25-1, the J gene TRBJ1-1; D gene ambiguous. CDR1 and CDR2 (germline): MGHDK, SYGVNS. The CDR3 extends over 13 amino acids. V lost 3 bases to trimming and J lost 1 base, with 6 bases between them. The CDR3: CASSDRSNTEAFF. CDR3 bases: TGTGCCAGCAGTGATCGGTCGAACACTGAAGCTTTCTTT. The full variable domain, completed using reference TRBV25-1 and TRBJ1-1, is EADIYQTPRYLVIGTGKKITLECSQTMGHDKMYWYQQDPGMELHLIHYSYGVNSTEKGDLSSESTVSRIRTEHFPLTLESARPSHTSQYLCASSDRSNTEAFFGQGTRLTVV.

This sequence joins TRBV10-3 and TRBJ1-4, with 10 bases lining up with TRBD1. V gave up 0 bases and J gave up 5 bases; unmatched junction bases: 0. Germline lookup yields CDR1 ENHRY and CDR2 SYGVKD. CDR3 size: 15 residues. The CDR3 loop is CAISESDRGNEKLFF. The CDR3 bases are TGTGCCATCAGTGAGTCGGACAGGGGGAATGAAAAACTGTTTTTT.

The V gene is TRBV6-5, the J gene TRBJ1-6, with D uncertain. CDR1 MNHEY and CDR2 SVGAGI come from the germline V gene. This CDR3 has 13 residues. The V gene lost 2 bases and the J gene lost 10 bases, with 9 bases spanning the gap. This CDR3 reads CASSYGRGSPLHF. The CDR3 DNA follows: TGTGCCAGCAGTTACGGACGGGGATCACCCCTCCACTTT.

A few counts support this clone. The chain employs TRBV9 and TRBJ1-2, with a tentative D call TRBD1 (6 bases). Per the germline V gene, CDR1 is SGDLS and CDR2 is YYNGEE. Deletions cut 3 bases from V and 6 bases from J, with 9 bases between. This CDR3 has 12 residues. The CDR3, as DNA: TGTGCCAGCAGCGCCCGGACAGATGGCTACACCTTC. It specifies CASSARTDGYTF.

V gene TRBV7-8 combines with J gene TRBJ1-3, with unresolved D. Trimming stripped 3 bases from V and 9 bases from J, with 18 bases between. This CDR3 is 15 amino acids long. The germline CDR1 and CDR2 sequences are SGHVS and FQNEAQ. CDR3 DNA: TGTGCCAGCAGCTTTCTGGACGGCCCCGGAGGCACCATATATTTT. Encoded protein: CASSFLDGPGGTIYF.

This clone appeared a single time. Here the CDR3 reads CASSSQGGTTDTQYF. CDR3 bases: TGTGCCAGCAGTAGCCAGGGGGGCACCACAGATACGCAGTATTTT. This chain links TRBV7-9 with TRBJ2-3; the D gene is possibly TRBD1 (7 bases). Germline V gene data show CDR1 as SEHNR and CDR2 as FQNEAQ (reference sequence). This CDR3 region has 15 residues. Between the trimmed V and J ends, which lost 6 bases and 2 bases, there was a span of 15 bases. Full variable domain (remainder filled in from reference TRBV7-9 and TRBJ2-3): DTGVSQNPRHKITKRGQNVTFRCDPISEHNRLYWYRQTLGQGPEFLTYFQNEAQLEKSRLLSDRFSAERPKGSFSTLEIQRTEQGDSAMYLCASSSQGGTTDTQYFGPGTRLTVL.

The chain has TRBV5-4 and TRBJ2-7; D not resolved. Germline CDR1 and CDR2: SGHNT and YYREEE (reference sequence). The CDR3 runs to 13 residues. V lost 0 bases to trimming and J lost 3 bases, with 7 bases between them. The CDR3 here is CASSLARSYEQYF. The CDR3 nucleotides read TGTGCCAGCAGCTTGGCCCGTAGCTACGAGCAGTACTTC.

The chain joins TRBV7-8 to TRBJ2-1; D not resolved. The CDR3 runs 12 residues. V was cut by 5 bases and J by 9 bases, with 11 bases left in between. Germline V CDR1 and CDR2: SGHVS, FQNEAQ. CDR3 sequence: CASSRQSSEQFF. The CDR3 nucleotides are TGTGCCAGCAGCCGCCAGTCTTCTGAGCAGTTCTTC.

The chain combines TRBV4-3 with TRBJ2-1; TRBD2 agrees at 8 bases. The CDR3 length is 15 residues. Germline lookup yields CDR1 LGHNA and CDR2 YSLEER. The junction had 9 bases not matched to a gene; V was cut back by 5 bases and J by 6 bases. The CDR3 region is CASSYGTRYSNEQFF. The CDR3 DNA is TGCGCCAGCAGCTACGGGACTAGATACAGCAATGAGCAGTTCTTC.

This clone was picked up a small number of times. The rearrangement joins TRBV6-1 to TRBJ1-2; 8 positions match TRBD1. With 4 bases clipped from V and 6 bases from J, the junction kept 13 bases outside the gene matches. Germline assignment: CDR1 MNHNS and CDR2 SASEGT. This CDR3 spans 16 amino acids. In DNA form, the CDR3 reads TGTGCCAGCAGTGTTTCTCCGCAGGGGGCAGGAAATGGCTACACCTTC. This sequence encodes CASSVSPQGAGNGYTF.

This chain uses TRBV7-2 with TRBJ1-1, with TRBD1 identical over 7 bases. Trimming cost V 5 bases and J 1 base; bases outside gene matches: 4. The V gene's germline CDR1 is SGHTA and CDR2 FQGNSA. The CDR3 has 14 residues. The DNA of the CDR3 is TGTGCCAGCAGCGCGCGGGACAGGAACACTGAAGCTTTCTTT. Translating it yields CASSARDRNTEAFF.

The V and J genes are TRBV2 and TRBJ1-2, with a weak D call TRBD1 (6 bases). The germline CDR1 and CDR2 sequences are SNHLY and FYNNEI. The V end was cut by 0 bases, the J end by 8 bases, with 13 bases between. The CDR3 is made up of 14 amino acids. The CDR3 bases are TGTGCCAGCAGTGAAGCGGCCCGGGGGGCCGGCTACACCTTC. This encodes CASSEAARGAGYTF.

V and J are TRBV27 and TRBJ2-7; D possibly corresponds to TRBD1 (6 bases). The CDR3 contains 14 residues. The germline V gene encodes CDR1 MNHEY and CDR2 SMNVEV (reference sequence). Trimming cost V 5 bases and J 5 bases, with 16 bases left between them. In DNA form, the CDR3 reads TGTGCCAGCAGTCCAGAGAACAGGGACCACGAGCAGTACTTC. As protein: CASSPENRDHEQYF.

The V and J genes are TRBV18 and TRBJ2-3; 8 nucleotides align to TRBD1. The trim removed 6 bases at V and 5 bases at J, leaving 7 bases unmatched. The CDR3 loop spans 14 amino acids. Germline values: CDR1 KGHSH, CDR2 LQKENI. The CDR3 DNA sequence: TGTGCCAGCTCTCCAGGACAGGGCGGAGATACGCAGTATTTT. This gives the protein CASSPGQGGDTQYF.

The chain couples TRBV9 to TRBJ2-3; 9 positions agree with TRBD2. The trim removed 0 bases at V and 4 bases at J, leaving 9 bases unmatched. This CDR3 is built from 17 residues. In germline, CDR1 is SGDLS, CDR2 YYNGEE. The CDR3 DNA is TGTGCCAGCAGCGTAGCTGGTAGCGGGGGAGTAGCAGATACGCAGTATTTT. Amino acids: CASSVAGSGGVADTQYF.